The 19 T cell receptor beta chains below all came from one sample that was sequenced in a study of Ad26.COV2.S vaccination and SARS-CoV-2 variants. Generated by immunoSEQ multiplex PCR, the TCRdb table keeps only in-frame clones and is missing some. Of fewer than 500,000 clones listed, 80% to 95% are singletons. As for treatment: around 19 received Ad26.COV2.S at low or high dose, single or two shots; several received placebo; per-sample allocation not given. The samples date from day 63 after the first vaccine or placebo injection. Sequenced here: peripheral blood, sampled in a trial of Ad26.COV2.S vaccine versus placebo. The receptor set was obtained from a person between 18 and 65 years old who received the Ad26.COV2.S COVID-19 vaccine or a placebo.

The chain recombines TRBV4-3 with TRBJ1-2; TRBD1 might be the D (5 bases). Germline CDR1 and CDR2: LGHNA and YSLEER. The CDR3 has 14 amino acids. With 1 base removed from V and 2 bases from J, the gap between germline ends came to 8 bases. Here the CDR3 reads CASSQGQTNYGYTF. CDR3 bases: TGCGCCAGCAGCCAAGGACAGACAAACTATGGCTACACCTTC.

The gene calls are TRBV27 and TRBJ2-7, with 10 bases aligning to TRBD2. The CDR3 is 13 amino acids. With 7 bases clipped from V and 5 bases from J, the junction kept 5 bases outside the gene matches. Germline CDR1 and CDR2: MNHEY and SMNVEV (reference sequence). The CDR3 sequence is CASTQAGGDEQYF. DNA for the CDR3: TGTGCCAGCACCCAAGCGGGAGGGGACGAGCAGTACTTC.

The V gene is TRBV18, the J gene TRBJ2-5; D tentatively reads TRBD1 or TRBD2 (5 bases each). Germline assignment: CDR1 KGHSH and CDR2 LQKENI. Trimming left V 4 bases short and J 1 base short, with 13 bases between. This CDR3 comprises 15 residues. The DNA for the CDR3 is TGTGCCAGCTCACTTTACGGGGCCCTCCAAGAGACCCAGTACTTC. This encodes CASSLYGALQETQYF.

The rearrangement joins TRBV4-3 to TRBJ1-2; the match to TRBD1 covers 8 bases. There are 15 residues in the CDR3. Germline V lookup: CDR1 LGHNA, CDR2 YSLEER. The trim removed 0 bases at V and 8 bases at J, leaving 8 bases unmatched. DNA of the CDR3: TGCGCCAGCAGCCAAGAAAGGCAGGGGGCGAGGGGCTACACCTTC. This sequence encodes CASSQERQGARGYTF.

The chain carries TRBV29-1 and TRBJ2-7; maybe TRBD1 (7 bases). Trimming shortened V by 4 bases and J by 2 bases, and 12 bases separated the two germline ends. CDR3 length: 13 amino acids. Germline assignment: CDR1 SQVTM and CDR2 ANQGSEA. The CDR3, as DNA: TGCAGCGTTGCGCAGGGGGGCCCCTACGAGCAGTACTTC. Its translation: CSVAQGGPYEQYF.

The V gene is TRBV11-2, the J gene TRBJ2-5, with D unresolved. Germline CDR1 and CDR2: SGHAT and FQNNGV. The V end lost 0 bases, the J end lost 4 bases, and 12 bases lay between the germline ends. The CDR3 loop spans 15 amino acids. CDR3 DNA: TGTGCCAGCAGCTTAGAGTTTGGGGTGCTAGAGACCCAGTACTTC. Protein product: CASSLEFGVLETQYF.

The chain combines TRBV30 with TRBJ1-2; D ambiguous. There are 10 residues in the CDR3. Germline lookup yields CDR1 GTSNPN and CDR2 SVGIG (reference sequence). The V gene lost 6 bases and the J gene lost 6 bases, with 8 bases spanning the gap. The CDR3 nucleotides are TGTGCCTGTTCCGGGAATGGCTACACCTTC. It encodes CACSGNGYTF.

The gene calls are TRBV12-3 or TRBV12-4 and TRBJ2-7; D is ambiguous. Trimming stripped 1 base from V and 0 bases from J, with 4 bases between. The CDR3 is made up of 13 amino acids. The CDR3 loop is CASSLGTSYEQYF. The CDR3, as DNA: TGTGCCAGCAGTTTAGGTACCTCCTACGAGCAGTACTTC.

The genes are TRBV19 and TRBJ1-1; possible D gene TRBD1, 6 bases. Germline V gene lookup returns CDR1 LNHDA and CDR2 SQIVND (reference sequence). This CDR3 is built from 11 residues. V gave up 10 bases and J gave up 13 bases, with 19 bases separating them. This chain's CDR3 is CATTTGEAYFF. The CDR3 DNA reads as TGTGCCACTACGACAGGTGAGGCCTATTTCTTT.

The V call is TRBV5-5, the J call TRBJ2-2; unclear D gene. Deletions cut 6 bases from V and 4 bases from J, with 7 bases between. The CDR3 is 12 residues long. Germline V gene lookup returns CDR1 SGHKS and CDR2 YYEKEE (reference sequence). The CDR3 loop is CASTGVTGELFF. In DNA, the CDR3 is TGTGCCAGCACTGGGGTCACCGGGGAGCTGTTTTTT.

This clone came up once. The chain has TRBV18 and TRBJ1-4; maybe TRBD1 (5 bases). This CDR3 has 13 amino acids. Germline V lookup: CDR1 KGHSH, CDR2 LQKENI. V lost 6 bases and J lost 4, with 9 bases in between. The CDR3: CASSRGNNEKLFF. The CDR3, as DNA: TGTGCCAGCTCGCGGGGCAATAATGAAAAACTGTTTTTT.

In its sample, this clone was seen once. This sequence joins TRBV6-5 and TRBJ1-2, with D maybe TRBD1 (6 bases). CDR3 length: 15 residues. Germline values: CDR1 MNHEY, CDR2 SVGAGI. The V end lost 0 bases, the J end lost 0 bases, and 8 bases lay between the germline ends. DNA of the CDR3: TGTGCCAGCAGTTACTCGGGACACCCTAACTATGGCTACACCTTC. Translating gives CASSYSGHPNYGYTF.

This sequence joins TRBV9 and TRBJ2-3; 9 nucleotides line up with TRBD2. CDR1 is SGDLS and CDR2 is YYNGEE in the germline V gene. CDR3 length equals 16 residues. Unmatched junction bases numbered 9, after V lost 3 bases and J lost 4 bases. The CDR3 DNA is TGTGCCAGCAGCGGGAGGTTAGCGGGAGTGGCAGATACGCAGTATTTT. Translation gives CASSGRLAGVADTQYF.

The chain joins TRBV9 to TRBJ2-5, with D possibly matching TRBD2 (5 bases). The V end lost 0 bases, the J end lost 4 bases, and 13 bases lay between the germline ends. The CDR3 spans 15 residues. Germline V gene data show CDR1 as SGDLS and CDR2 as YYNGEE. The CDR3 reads CASSVGRGGSETQYF. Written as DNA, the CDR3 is TGTGCCAGCAGCGTAGGTCGCGGCGGGTCAGAGACCCAGTACTTC.

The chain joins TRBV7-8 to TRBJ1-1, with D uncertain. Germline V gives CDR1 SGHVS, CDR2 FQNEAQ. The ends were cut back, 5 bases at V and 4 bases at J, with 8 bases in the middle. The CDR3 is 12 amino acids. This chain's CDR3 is CASSPIITEAFF. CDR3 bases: TGTGCCAGCAGCCCAATCATCACTGAAGCTTTCTTT.

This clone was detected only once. CDR3 region: CAISGGQGSYEQYF. The CDR3 DNA follows: TGTGCCATCAGTGGGGGACAGGGGTCCTACGAGCAGTACTTC. The chain employs TRBV10-3 and TRBJ2-7; TRBD1 matches at 10 bases. In germline, CDR1 is ENHRY, CDR2 SYGVKD. This CDR3 comprises 14 residues. V lost 4 bases, J lost 1 base, and 1 base stayed unmatched.

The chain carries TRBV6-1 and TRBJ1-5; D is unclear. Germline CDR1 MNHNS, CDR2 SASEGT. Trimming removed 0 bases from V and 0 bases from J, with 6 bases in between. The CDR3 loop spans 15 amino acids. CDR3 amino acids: CASSEAPFSNQPQHF. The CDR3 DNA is TGTGCCAGCAGTGAAGCGCCTTTTAGCAATCAGCCCCAGCATTTT.

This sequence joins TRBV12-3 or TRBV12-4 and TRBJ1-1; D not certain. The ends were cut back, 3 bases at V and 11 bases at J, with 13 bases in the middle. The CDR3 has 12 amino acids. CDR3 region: CASSLPRRGAFF. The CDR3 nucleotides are TGTGCCAGCAGTTTGCCCCGGCGAGGCGCTTTCTTT.

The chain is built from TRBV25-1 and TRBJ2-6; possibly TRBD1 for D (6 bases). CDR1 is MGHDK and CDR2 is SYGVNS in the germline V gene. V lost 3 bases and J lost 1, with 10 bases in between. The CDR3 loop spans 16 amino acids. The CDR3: CASSDTGISGANVLTF. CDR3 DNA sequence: TGTGCCAGCAGTGACACAGGGATTTCTGGGGCCAACGTCCTGACTTTC. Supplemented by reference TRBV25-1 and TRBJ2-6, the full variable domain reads EADIYQTPRYLVIGTGKKITLECSQTMGHDKMYWYQQDPGMELHLIHYSYGVNSTEKGDLSSESTVSRIRTEHFPLTLESARPSHTSQYLCASSDTGISGANVLTFGAGSRLTVL.